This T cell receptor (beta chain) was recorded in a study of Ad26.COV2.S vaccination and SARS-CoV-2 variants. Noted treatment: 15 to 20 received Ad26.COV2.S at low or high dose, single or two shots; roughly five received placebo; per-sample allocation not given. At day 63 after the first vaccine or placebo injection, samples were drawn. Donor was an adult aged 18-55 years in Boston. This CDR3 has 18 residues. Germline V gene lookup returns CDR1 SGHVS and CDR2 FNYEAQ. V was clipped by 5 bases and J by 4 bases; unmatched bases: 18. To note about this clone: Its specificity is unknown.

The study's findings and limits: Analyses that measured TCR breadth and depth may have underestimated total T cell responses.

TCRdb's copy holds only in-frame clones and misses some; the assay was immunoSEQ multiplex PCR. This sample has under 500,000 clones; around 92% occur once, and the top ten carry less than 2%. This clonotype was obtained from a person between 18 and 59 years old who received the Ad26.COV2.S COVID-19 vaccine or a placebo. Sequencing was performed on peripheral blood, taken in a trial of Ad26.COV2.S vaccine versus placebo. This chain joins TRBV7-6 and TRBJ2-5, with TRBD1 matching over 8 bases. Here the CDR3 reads CASSRAPTGGTPPETQYF. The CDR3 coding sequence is TGTGCCAGCAGCCGGGCACCCACAGGGGGAACTCCTCCAGAGACCCAGTACTTC.